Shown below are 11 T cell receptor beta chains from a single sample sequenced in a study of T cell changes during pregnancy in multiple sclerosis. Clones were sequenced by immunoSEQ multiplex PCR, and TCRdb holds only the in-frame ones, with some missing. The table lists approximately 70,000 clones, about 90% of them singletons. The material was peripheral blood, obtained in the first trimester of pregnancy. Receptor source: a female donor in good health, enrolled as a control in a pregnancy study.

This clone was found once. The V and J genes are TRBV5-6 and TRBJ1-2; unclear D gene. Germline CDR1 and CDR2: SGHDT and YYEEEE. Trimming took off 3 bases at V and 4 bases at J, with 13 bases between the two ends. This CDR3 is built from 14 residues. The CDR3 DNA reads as TGTGCCAGCAGCTGGCTAGGCTTGAGCTATGGCTACACCTTC. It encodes CASSWLGLSYGYTF.

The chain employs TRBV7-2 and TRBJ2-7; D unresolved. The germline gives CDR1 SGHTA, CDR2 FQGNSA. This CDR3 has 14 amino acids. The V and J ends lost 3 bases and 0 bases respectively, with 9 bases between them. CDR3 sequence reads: CASSLRRSSYEQYF. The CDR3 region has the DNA TGTGCCAGCAGCTTGCGTCGGAGCTCCTACGAGCAGTACTTC.

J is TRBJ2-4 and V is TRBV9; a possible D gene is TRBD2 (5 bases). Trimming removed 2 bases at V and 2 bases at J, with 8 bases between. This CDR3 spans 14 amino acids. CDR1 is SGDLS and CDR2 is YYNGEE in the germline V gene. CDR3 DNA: TGTGCCAGCAGCGTCCCGGGATCCAAAAACATTCAGTACTTC. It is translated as CASSVPGSKNIQYF.

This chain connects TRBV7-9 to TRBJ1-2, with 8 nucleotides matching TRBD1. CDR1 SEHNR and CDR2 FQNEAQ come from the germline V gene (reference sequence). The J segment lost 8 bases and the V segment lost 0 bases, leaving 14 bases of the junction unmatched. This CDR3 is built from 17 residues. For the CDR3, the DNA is TGTGCCAGCAGCTTAGCGCCCACTGCAGACAGGGGTAACGGCTACACCTTC. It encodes CASSLAPTADRGNGYTF.

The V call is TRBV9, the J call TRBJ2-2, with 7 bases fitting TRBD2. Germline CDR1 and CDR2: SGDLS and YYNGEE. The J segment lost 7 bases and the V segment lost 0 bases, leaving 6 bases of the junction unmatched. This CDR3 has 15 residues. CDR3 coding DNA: TGTGCCAGCAGCGTAGATCTAGCGGTGGACGGGGAGCTGTTTTTT. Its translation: CASSVDLAVDGELFF.

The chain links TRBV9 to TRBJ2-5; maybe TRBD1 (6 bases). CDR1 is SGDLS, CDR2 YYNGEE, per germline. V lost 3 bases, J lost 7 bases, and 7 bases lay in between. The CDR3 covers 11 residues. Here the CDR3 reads CASSARGTQYF. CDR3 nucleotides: TGTGCCAGCAGCGCCAGGGGGACCCAGTACTTC.

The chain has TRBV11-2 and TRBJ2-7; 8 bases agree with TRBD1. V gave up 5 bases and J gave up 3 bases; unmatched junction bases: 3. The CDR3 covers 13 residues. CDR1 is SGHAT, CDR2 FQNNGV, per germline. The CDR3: CASSARGRYEQYF. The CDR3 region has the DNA TGTGCCAGCAGCGCCAGGGGGCGCTACGAGCAGTACTTC.

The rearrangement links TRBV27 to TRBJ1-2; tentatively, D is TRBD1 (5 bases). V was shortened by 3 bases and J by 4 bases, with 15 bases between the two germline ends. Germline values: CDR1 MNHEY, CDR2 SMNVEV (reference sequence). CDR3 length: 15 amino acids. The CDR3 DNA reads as TGTGCCAGCAGTTTCTACCCCGACAGAGGCTATGGCTACACCTTC. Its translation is CASSFYPDRGYGYTF.

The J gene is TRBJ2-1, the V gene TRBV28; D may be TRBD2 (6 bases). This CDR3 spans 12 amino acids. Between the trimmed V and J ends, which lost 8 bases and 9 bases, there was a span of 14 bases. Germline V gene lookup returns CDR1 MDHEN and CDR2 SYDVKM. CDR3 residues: CASFTSGVEQFF. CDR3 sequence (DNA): TGTGCCAGCTTCACCTCGGGGGTTGAGCAGTTCTTC. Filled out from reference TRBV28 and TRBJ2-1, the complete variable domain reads DVKVTQSSRYLVKRTGEKVFLECVQDMDHENMFWYRQDPGLGLRLIYFSYDVKMKEKGDIPEGYSVSREKKERFSLILESASTNQTSMYLCASFTSGVEQFFGPGTRLTVL.

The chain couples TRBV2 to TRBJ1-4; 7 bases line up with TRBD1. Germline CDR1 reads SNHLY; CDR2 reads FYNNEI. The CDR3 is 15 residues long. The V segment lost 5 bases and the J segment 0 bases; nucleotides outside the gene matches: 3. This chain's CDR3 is CASSWQGATNEKLFF. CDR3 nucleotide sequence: TGTGCCAGCAGTTGGCAGGGGGCAACTAATGAAAAACTGTTTTTT.

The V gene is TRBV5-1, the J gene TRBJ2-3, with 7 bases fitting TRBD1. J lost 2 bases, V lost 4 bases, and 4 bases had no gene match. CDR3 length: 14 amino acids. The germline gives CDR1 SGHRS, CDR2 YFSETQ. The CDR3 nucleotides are TGCGCCAGCAGCGTGACAGGGTTCACAGATACGCAGTATTTT. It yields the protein CASSVTGFTDTQYF.